These 16 T cell receptor beta chains share one sample of origin, sequenced in a study of CD8+CD57+ T cells in acquired aplastic anemia. It was genomic DNA that served as the template for profiling TCR beta VDJ and CDR3. Each CDR3 protein is one row after TCRdb ran MiXCR on the reads. The repertoire holds tens of thousands of distinct CDR3 sequences, with approximately 46% as singletons. The sample comprised sorted CD4+, CD8+, or CD8+CD57+ T cells (not recorded which) from PBMCs. These receptors originate from a human donor in good health, serving as a control.

This clonotype was seen many times. The chain recombines TRBV5-1 with TRBJ1-1; D not resolved. Germline V gives CDR1 SGHRS, CDR2 YFSETQ. With 0 bases removed from V and 8 bases from J, the gap between germline ends came to 5 bases. The CDR3 totals 11 residues. The CDR3 nucleotides read TGCGCCAGCAGCTTGGCGGGGGAAGCTTTCTTT. The encoded protein is CASSLAGEAFF.

For the CDR3, the DNA is TGTGCCAGCAGCTTAGAGGAACCATCGGGCGGGAGGGGTTACAATGAGCAGTTCTTC. It codes for CASSLEEPSGGRGYNEQFF. The chain links TRBV11-2 to TRBJ2-1; 9 positions match TRBD2. Germline V lookup: CDR1 SGHAT, CDR2 FQNNGV. The CDR3 is 19 amino acids. Losses at the gene ends were 0 bases for V and 4 bases for J; bases not matched to a gene: 13. The full variable domain, completed using reference TRBV11-2 and TRBJ2-1, is EAGVAQSPRYKIIEKRQSVAFWCNPISGHATLYWYQQILGQGPKLLIQFQNNGVVDDSQLPKDRFSAERLKGVDSTLKIQPAKLEDSAVYLCASSLEEPSGGRGYNEQFFGPGTRLTVL.

This clonotype showed up just a few times. V usage is TRBV7-2 and J usage is TRBJ1-5; D not certain. Germline V lookup: CDR1 SGHTA, CDR2 FQGNSA. This CDR3 is built from 12 residues. The V end was cut by 2 bases, the J end by 9 bases, with 8 bases between. CDR3 sequence reads: CASSLREGPQHF. The CDR3 DNA follows: TGTGCCAGCAGCTTAAGGGAGGGGCCCCAGCATTTT.

This clonotype was found many times. The DNA of the CDR3 is TGCGCCAGCAGCCAGACAGGGCCACGGGGCACTGAAGCTTTCTTT. Translated: CASSQTGPRGTEAFF. The chain links TRBV4-1 to TRBJ1-1; 7 nucleotides align to TRBD1. The CDR3 contains 15 residues. The V segment lost 3 bases and the J segment 4 bases; nucleotides outside the gene matches: 8. Germline-derived CDR1 and CDR2 are MGHRA and YSYEKL.

The V call is TRBV25-1, the J call TRBJ2-1; D is tentatively TRBD1 or TRBD2 (5 bases each). V lost 1 base and J 9 bases, leaving 13 bases between the germline ends. The germline CDR1 and CDR2 sequences are MGHDK and SYGVNS. The length of the CDR3 is 14 residues. CDR3 DNA: TGTGCCAGCAGTGAATCTGGGGACCTGGCTGAGCAGTTCTTC. This gives the protein CASSESGDLAEQFF.

This clonotype was seen many times. The V and J genes are TRBV25-1 and TRBJ2-1; 14 nucleotides match TRBD2. The CDR3 totals 18 residues. The V gene end was trimmed by 6 bases and the J gene end by 1 base; junction bases not matched to a gene: 8. Germline V CDR1 and CDR2: MGHDK, SYGVNS. The CDR3 DNA follows: TGTGCCAGCAGCGCGACTAGCGGGGGGGCCGGGTCCTACAATGAGCAGTTCTTC. Translation gives CASSATSGGAGSYNEQFF.

The chain recombines TRBV7-2 with TRBJ2-7; D might be TRBD1 (6 bases). The CDR3 runs 14 residues. From germline, CDR1 is SGHTA and CDR2 FQGNSA. V dropped 1 base and J dropped 5 bases, with 12 bases sitting between them. CDR3 coding DNA: TGTGCCAGCAGCTTAGACAGGGTGGCCCACGAGCAGTACTTC. It codes for CASSLDRVAHEQYF. Variable domain in full (rest from reference TRBV7-2 and TRBJ2-7): GAGVSQSPSNKVTEKGKDVELRCDPISGHTALYWYRQSLGQGLEFLIYFQGNSAPDKSGLPSDRFSAERTGGSVSTLTIQRTQQEDSAVYLCASSLDRVAHEQYFGPGTRLTVT.

This clonotype has at least ten counts. The chain carries TRBV5-5 and TRBJ1-1, with D perhaps matching TRBD1 (6 bases). In germline, CDR1 is SGHKS, CDR2 YYEKEE (reference sequence). The ends were cut back, 0 bases at V and 7 bases at J, with 16 bases in the middle. The CDR3 is 15 amino acids. The DNA for the CDR3 is TGTGCCAGCAGCTTGGAGGTTCCAGGGGAGGATGAAGCTTTCTTT. This sequence encodes CASSLEVPGEDEAFF.

This clonotype was seen once. The chain carries TRBV15 and TRBJ2-3, with a tentative D call TRBD1 (7 bases). The germline V gene encodes CDR1 LNHNV and CDR2 YYDKDF (reference sequence). This CDR3 is built from 17 residues. The ends were cut back, 3 bases at V and 4 bases at J, with 20 bases in the middle. CDR3 sequence: CATSSDVDRRGADTQYF. The CDR3 DNA reads as TGTGCCACCAGCAGTGATGTGGACAGGAGGGGGGCAGATACGCAGTATTTT.

At least ten counts were recorded for this clonotype. The chain is built from TRBV2 and TRBJ2-1, with 7 bases lining up with TRBD2. Germline CDR1 and CDR2: SNHLY and FYNNEI. This CDR3 has 14 amino acids. V gave up 4 bases and J gave up 4 bases; unmatched junction bases: 4. In DNA form, the CDR3 reads TGTGCCAGCAGTGCTAGCGGTGGGTACAATGAGCAGTTCTTC. Amino acid sequence: CASSASGGYNEQFF.

This clonotype was observed many times. The chain combines TRBV29-1 with TRBJ1-2, with TRBD1 identical over 7 bases. The length of the CDR3 is 12 residues. V shed 2 bases, J shed 8 bases, and the junction held 5 bases outside the gene matches. Germline CDR1 is SQVTM and CDR2 is ANQGSEA. DNA for the CDR3: TGCAGCGTTGAAACACAGGGGTCGGGCTACACCTTC. This translates into CSVETQGSGYTF.

A few counts support this clonotype. The conserved final phenylalanine or tryptophan is absent from the CDR3, which likely points to a read error. The CDR3: CASSPGPGHVRGYTL. DNA for the CDR3: TGCGCCAGCAGCCCTGGACCGGGTCATGTTCGTGGCTACACCCTC. This chain connects TRBV4-1 to TRBJ1-2; unclear D gene. The CDR3 sequence is 15 residues long. Trimming pared 4 bases from V and 7 bases from J, leaving 19 bases between. Germline V gene lookup returns CDR1 MGHRA and CDR2 YSYEKL.

This sequence joins TRBV10-2 and TRBJ2-3, with a tentative D call TRBD1 (5 bases). Trimming left V 0 bases short and J 1 base short, with 8 bases between. The CDR3 has 15 residues. In germline, CDR1 is WSHSY, CDR2 SAAADI. The CDR3 spells CASSESDTRTDTQYF. The CDR3 DNA follows: TGCGCCAGCAGTGAGTCGGACACCCGCACAGATACGCAGTATTTT.

This clonotype was detected ten times or more. The chain links TRBV10-3 to TRBJ1-1; D not resolved. The CDR3 covers 12 residues. CDR1 and CDR2 (germline): ENHRY, SYGVKD. The ends were cut back, 8 bases at V and 1 base at J, with 8 bases in the middle. The chain's CDR3 is CAIGGGNTEAFF. The CDR3 coding sequence is TGTGCCATCGGTGGCGGGAACACTGAAGCTTTCTTT.

The chain couples TRBV20-1 to TRBJ1-2; the match to TRBD1 covers 8 bases. V shed 8 bases, J shed 5 bases, and the junction held 10 bases outside the gene matches. The germline CDR1 and CDR2 sequences are DFQATT and SNEGSKA (reference sequence). The CDR3 covers 13 residues. The chain's CDR3 is CSPSKQGAYGYTF. As DNA, the CDR3 is TGCAGTCCCTCTAAGCAGGGGGCGTATGGCTACACCTTC.

A word on this clonotype: A much bigger clone sits one base away, suggesting this may be a read error. J is TRBJ2-2 and V is TRBV29-1, with a possible D match to TRBD1 (8 bases). This CDR3 is 15 amino acids long. The V gene's germline CDR1 is SQVTM and CDR2 ANQGSEA. The CDR3 is CSVPQGGLNTGGLFF. The CDR3 nucleotides are TGCAGCGTACCACAGGGGGGGCTTAACACCGGGGGGCTGTTTTTT.